Sequencing of this T cell receptor beta chain was carried out in a study of T cells after yellow fever vaccination. The study's findings and limits: Contamination by abundant bulk-population clonotypes could be present in FACS-sorted repertoires.

Germline V gene sequence: CDR1 SGHTA, CDR2 FQGNSA. This CDR3 comprises 15 residues. The V and J ends lost 5 bases and 6 bases respectively, with 16 bases between them. At least ten counts were recorded for this clonotype. What it binds is unknown. One entry per CDR3 protein results from TCRdb running MiXCR on the 5' RACE reads. This table has about 320,000 distinct CDR3 sequences, 3.5% to 5% appearing once. This clonotype was obtained from a man aged 18-30 years who received the YFV17D yellow fever vaccine. Sequences were derived from PBMCs, sampled 15 days after the yellow fever booster vaccination. The chain links TRBV7-2 to TRBJ1-4, with D possibly TRBD1 on 6 matching bases. The chain's CDR3 is CASSRGQTKHEKLFF. DNA for the CDR3: TGTGCCAGCAGCCGAGGACAGACTAAACATGAAAAACTGTTTTTT. Together with reference TRBV7-2 and TRBJ1-4, the CDR3 gives the full variable domain: GAGVSQSPSNKVTEKGKDVELRCDPISGHTALYWYRQSLGQGLEFLIYFQGNSAPDKSGLPSDRFSAERTGGSVSTLTIQRTQQEDSAVYLCASSRGQTKHEKLFFGSGTQLSVL.